This T cell receptor beta chain was obtained from a study of vaccination and CD4 T cells after COVID-19. Across the study: Vaccinees got either two BNT162b2 doses or two mRNA-1273 doses.

The Oncomine TCR Beta short-read assay was applied to DNA of cultured CD4+ T cells. Each CDR3 protein is one row after TCRdb ran MiXCR on the PCR reads. The profile shows fewer than 6,500 distinct CDR3 sequences, about a third of them singletons. As for treatment: roughly nine-day PBMC culture with coronavirus spike peptide pools or control peptides (ViraFEST assay). Half the growth medium was swapped for new IL-2 medium on days 3 and 7. On this clonotype: Its specificity is unknown.

Findings of the study overall: Spike mono-reactivity was found in 304 of the 307 vaccine-specific clones identified in convalescent patients.

Trimming shortened V by 1 base and J by 6 bases, and 10 bases separated the two germline ends. There are 15 residues in the CDR3. In germline, CDR1 is SGHTA, CDR2 FQGNSA. The chain recombines TRBV7-2 with TRBJ1-6, with no clear D. The sequence was obtained from a human donor who had recovered from COVID-19. The source material was CD4+ T cells from blood, cultured in vitro, sampled after SARS-CoV-2 vaccination. As DNA, the CDR3 is TGTGCCAGCAGCTTAGGGGTCAGTGGTAATTCACCCCTCCACTTT. This sequence encodes CASSLGVSGNSPLHF.